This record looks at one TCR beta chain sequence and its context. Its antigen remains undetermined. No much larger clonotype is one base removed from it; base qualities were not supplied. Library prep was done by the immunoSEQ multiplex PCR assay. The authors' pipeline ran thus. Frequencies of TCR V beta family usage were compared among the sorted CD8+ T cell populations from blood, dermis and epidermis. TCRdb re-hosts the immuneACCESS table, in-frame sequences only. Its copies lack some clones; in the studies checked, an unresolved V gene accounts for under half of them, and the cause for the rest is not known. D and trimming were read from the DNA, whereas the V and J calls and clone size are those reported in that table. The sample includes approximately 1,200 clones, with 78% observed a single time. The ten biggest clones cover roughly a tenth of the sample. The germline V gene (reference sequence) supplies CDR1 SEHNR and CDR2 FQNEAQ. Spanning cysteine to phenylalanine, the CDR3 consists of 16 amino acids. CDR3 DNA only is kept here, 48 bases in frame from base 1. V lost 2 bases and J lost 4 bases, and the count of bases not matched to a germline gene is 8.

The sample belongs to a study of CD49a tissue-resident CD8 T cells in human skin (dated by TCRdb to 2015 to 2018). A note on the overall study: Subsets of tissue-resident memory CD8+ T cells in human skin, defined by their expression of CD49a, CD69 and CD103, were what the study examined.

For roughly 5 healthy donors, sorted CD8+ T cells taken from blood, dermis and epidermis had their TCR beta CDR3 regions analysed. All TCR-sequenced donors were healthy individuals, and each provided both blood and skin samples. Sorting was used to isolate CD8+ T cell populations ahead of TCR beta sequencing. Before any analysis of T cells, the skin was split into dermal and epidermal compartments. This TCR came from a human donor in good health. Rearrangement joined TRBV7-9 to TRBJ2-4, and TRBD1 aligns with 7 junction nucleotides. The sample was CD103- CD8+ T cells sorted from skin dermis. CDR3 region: CASSLIGQAKKNIQYF. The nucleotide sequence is TGTGCCAGCAGCTTAATCGGACAGGCCAAAAAAAACATTCAGTACTTC.